This T cell receptor beta chain was retrieved from a study of blood T cells in healthy people across ages. Points from the study as a whole: The recorded TCR beta diversity per million T cells decreased in a roughly linear manner with age.

The V gene's germline CDR1 is SQVTM and CDR2 ANQGSEA. CDR3 size: 13 residues. Trimming stripped 5 bases from V and 3 bases from J, with 12 bases between. As to this clonotype: What it binds is unknown.

Next came a second PCR, run for about 7 to 12 cycles, which used a sample-barcoded 5' primer along with a J-beta primer mix. TCRdb ran MiXCR on the 5' RACE reads and lists one entry per CDR3 protein. The sample records about 800,000 distinct CDR3 sequences, about three fifths being singletons. Sequencing was done on a sample of blood. The TCR sequence derives from a man under 40 in good health. V and J are TRBV29-1 and TRBJ2-3; D tentatively reads TRBD1 or TRBD2 (6 bases each). In DNA form, the CDR3 reads TGCAGCGTTCGGGCGGGGACAACAGATACGCAGTATTTT. This codes for CSVRAGTTDTQYF.